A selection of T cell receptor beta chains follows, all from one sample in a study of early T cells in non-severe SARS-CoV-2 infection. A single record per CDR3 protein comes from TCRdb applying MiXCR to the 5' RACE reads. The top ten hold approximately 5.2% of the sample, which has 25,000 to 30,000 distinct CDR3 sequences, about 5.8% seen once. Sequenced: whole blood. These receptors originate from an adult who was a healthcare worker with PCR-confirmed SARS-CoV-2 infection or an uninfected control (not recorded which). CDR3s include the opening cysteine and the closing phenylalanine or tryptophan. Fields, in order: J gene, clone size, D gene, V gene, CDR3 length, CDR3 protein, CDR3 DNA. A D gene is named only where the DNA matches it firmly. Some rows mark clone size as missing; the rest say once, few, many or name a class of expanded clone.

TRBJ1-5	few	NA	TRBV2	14	CASSGQYSNQPQHF	TGTGCCAGCAGCGGACAGTATAGCAATCAGCCCCAGCATTTT
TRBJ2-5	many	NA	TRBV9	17	CASSVRREDRDQETQYF	TGTGCCAGCAGCGTGAGGCGGGAAGACAGGGATCAAGAGACCCAGTACTTC
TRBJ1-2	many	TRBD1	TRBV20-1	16	CSAPPGTGGVSYGYTF	TGCAGTGCCCCCCCCGGGACAGGGGGCGTCAGCTATGGCTACACCTTC
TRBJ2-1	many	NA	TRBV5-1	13	CASSLGDYNEQFF	TGCGCCAGCAGCTTGGGGGACTACAATGAGCAGTTCTTC
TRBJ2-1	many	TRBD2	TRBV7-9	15	CASSQRGGSYNEQFF	TGTGCCAGCAGCCAGCGGGGAGGTTCCTACAATGAGCAGTTCTTC
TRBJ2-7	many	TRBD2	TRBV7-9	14	CASSRTSGSNEQYF	TGTGCCAGCAGCCGGACTAGCGGGAGCAACGAGCAGTACTTC
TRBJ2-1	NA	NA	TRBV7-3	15	CASSPYEGGGNEQFF	TGTGCCAGCAGCCCGTACGAGGGAGGGGGCAATGAGCAGTTCTTC
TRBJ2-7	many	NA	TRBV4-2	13	CASSNGAIYEQYF	TGTGCCAGCAGCAACGGGGCAATCTACGAGCAGTACTTC
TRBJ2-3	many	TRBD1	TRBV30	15	CAWSAGTGMRDTQYF	TGTGCCTGGAGTGCCGGGACAGGGATGAGGGATACGCAGTATTTT
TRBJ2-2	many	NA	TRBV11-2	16	CASSSRADYITGELFF	TGTGCCAGCAGCTCACGGGCGGACTACATCACCGGGGAGCTGTTTTTT
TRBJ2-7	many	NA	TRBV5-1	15	CASSLGGGLNYEQYF	TGCGCCAGCAGTCTGGGCGGAGGGTTAAACTACGAGCAGTACTTC
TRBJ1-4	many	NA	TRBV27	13	CASTGQKWEKLFF	TGTGCCAGCACGGGGCAAAAATGGGAAAAACTGTTTTTT
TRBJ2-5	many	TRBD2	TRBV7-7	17	CASSFPQGLAGLETQYF	TGTGCTAGCAGCTTCCCTCAGGGACTAGCGGGACTGGAGACCCAGTACTTC
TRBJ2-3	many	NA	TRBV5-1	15	CASSLDGLLTDTQYF	TGCGCCAGCAGCTTGGACGGACTTCTCACAGATACGCAGTATTTT
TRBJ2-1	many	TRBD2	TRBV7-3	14	CASSFSGGSNEQFF	TGTGCCAGCAGTTTTAGCGGGGGGTCCAATGAGCAGTTCTTC
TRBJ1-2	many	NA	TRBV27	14	CASSPEEGWGGYTF	TGTGCCAGCAGTCCGGAGGAAGGCTGGGGAGGCTACACCTTC
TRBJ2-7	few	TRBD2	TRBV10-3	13	CAISGTSAYEQYF	TGTGCCATCAGCGGGACTAGCGCTTACGAGCAGTACTTC
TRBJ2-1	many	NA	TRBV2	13	CASSVAANNEQFF	TGTGCCAGCAGTGTAGCGGCAAACAATGAGCAGTTCTTC
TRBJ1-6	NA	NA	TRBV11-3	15	CASSLRSQSNSPLHF	TGTGCCAGCAGCTTACGAAGTCAGAGTAATTCACCCCTCCACTTT
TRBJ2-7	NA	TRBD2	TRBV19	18	CASSIRGWKTSGTYEQYF	TGTGCCAGTAGTATAAGAGGATGGAAGACTAGCGGCACCTACGAGCAGTACTTC
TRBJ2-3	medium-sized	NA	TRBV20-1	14	CSASPPPLTDTQYF	TGCAGTGCTAGCCCACCCCCCCTCACAGATACGCAGTATTTT
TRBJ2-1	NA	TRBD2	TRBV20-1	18	CSARVPGRGNRNPNEQFF	TGCAGTGCTAGAGTCCCTGGGCGGGGGAACCGAAACCCCAATGAGCAGTTCTTC
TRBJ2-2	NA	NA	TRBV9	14	CASSVARVGGELFF	TGTGCCAGCAGCGTAGCCCGAGTCGGCGGGGAGCTGTTTTTT
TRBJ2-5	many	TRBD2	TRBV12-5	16	CASGLVRGGPKETQYF	TGTGCTAGTGGTTTGGTGAGGGGAGGGCCAAAAGAGACCCAGTACTTC
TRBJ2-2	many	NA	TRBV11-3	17	CASSLDMRTGHTGELFF	TGTGCCAGCAGCTTAGATATGAGGACGGGTCACACCGGGGAGCTGTTTTTT
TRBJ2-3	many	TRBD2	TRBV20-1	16	CSAIDVTSGKADTQYF	TGCAGTGCTATAGACGTAACTAGCGGGAAGGCAGATACGCAGTATTTT